A selection of T cell receptor beta chains follows, all from one sample in a study of CD8+CD57+ T cells in acquired aplastic anemia. TCRdb ran MiXCR on the reads and lists one entry per CDR3 protein. Of roughly 180,000 distinct CDR3 sequences listed, 63% are singletons. Sequenced material: sorted CD4+, CD8+, or CD8+CD57+ T cells (not recorded which) from PBMCs. All receptors derive from a human donor with aplastic anemia. Both conserved end residues are part of each CDR3. D genes are given only for firm matches. Not all rows give a size; the values are once, few, many and, for expanded clones, a class.

size	V	J	D	CDR3	DNA
.	TRBV29-1	TRBJ1-1	.	CSVEKGSPTEAFF	TGCAGCGTTGAAAAAGGGTCGCCCACTGAAGCTTTCTTT
.	TRBV6-2/TRBV6-3	TRBJ2-7	TRBD1	CASSYDRGGYEQYF	TGTGCCAGCAGTTACGACAGGGGGGGCTACGAGCAGTACTTC
.	TRBV2	TRBJ1-5	TRBD1	CASSDPTGASNQPQHF	TGTGCCAGCAGTGACCCAACAGGGGCCAGCAATCAGCCCCAGCATTTT
.	TRBV9	TRBJ2-7	.	CASGPQSVDYEQYF	TGTGCCAGCGGACCCCAGTCCGTCGACTACGAGCAGTACTTC
.	TRBV9	TRBJ1-1	.	CASSWKQDTEAFF	TGTGCCAGCAGCTGGAAGCAAGACACTGAAGCTTTCTTT
.	TRBV6-5	TRBJ2-7	.	CASSSSRRRGEQYF	TGTGCCAGCAGTTCAAGCAGGCGGCGGGGCGAGCAGTACTTC
few	TRBV15	TRBJ2-1	TRBD2	CATSRDRGRAQLWFDEQFF	TGTGCCACCAGCAGAGATAGAGGGAGGGCCCAGCTTTGGTTCGATGAGCAGTTCTTC
.	TRBV5-8	TRBJ2-5	.	CASHAWGETQYF	TGTGCCAGCCATGCTTGGGGGGAGACCCAGTACTTC
.	TRBV7-2	TRBJ1-5	.	CASSSHLEQPQHF	TGTGCCAGCAGCTCCCATCTAGAGCAGCCCCAGCATTTT
few	TRBV2	TRBJ2-7	.	CASRRQGPEQYF	TGTGCCAGCAGGCGCCAGGGCCCCGAGCAGTACTTC
.	TRBV20-1	TRBJ1-3	.	CSANRAGNTIHF	TGCAGTGCTAACAGGGCTGGAAACACCATACATTTT
.	TRBV19	TRBJ2-5	.	CASSIPGSGETQYF	TGTGCCAGTAGTATTCCAGGGTCGGGAGAGACCCAGTACTTC
.	TRBV29-1	TRBJ1-3	.	CSVGRGTGYGNTIYF	TGCAGCGTTGGAAGGGGTACCGGTTATGGAAACACCATATATTTT
.	TRBV7-9	TRBJ2-5	TRBD2	CASSLGGGRETQYF	TGTGCCAGCAGCTTGGGCGGGGGGCGTGAGACCCAGTACTTC
.	TRBV5-4	TRBJ1-1	.	CASSFGITNTEAFF	TGTGCCAGCAGCTTCGGGATTACGAACACTGAAGCTTTCTTT
.	TRBV15	TRBJ1-1	.	CATSRALGVSTEAFF	TGTGCCACCAGCAGAGCCTTAGGGGTGAGCACTGAAGCTTTCTTT
.	TRBV2	TRBJ1-4	.	CASSVRDYEQINEKLFF	TGTGCCAGCAGTGTGAGGGACTACGAGCAGATCAATGAAAAACTGTTTTTT
.	TRBV29-1	TRBJ1-1	TRBD1	CSAETGGRAFF	TGCAGCGCAGAAACAGGGGGGCGAGCTTTCTTT
many	TRBV6-1	TRBJ1-1	.	CASRRIKENTEAFF	TGTGCCAGCAGGAGGATAAAGGAGAACACTGAAGCTTTCTTT
.	TRBV29-1	TRBJ1-1	.	CSIAGGVGTEAFF	TGCAGCATTGCGGGGGGGGTTGGGACTGAAGCTTTCTTT
.	TRBV6-5	TRBJ2-1	TRBD2	CASSSNLAGGINEQFF	TGTGCCAGCAGCTCGAATCTAGCGGGAGGGATCAATGAGCAGTTCTTC
many	TRBV9	TRBJ2-6	.	CASTRSSGANVLTF	TGTGCCAGCACCCGTAGCAGTGGGGCCAACGTCCTGACTTTC
few	TRBV20-1	TRBJ2-7	TRBD2	CSATAGPYEQYF	TGCAGTGCAACAGCGGGACCCTACGAGCAGTACTTC
.	TRBV19	TRBJ2-3	.	CASSTPGRGSTDTQYF	TGTGCCAGTAGTACTCCGGGAAGGGGGAGCACAGATACGCAGTATTTT
few	TRBV12-3/TRBV12-4	TRBJ1-1	.	CASSSDRQAFF	TGTGCCAGCAGCTCCGACAGGCAAGCTTTCTTT
.	TRBV20-1	TRBJ2-7	.	CSAHRDASYEQYF	TGCAGTGCTCACCGGGACGCAAGCTACGAGCAGTACTTC
.	TRBV19	TRBJ2-5	.	CATRDLETQYF	TGTGCCACCAGGGACTTAGAGACCCAGTACTTC
once	TRBV7-2	TRBJ2-5	TRBD2	CASSLYSGVQETQYF	TGTGCCAGCAGCTTATACAGCGGGGTCCAAGAGACCCAGTACTTC
.	TRBV27	TRBJ2-1	TRBD1	CASVRVGDREDNEQFF	TGTGCCAGCGTTAGGGTGGGGGACAGGGAAGACAATGAGCAGTTCTTC
many	TRBV7-9	TRBJ1-1	.	CASSPDGKEAEAFF	TGTGCCAGCAGCCCTGACGGGAAGGAGGCTGAAGCTTTCTTT
few	TRBV5-4	TRBJ2-7	.	CASSTDYYEQYF	TGTGCCAGCAGCACCGACTACTACGAGCAGTACTTC
.	TRBV5-1	TRBJ1-3	.	CASSLSGGSGNTIYF	TGCGCCAGCAGCTTGTCCGGGGGCTCTGGAAACACCATATATTTT
few	TRBV2	TRBJ2-7	.	CASSEGTQSPEQYF	TGTGCCAGCAGTGAAGGGACCCAAAGTCCCGAGCAGTACTTC
.	TRBV2	TRBJ1-1	.	CASIGQWNTEAFF	TGTGCCAGCATAGGTCAGTGGAACACTGAAGCTTTCTTT
.	TRBV5-1	TRBJ2-1	TRBD2	CASSLGTSRDEQFF	TGCGCCAGCAGTCTTGGGACTAGTAGGGATGAGCAGTTCTTC
.	TRBV19	TRBJ2-5	TRBD1	CASGMGQGWETQYF	TGTGCCAGTGGTATGGGACAGGGTTGGGAGACCCAGTACTTC
.	TRBV20-1	TRBJ2-7	TRBD2	CSARKEGRAYEQYF	TGCAGTGCTAGAAAGGAGGGGAGGGCCTACGAGCAGTACTTC
.	TRBV20-1	TRBJ1-2	.	CSARILDGYTF	TGCAGTGCTAGAATTCTAGATGGCTACACCTTC
.	TRBV9	TRBJ2-3	.	CASSVGDSDRTDTQYF	TGTGCCAGCAGCGTAGGGGATTCGGACCGCACAGATACGCAGTATTTT
few	TRBV30	TRBJ2-5	TRBD2	CAWRLAGEETQYF	TGTGCCTGGAGGCTAGCGGGGGAAGAGACCCAGTACTTC
.	TRBV10-2	TRBJ1-2	TRBD1	CASRDGTGIYGYTF	TGCGCCAGCAGGGATGGGACAGGGATTTATGGCTACACCTTC
many	TRBV20-1	TRBJ2-1	.	CSAIDLTYNEQFF	TGCAGTGCTATCGACTTAACCTACAATGAGCAGTTCTTC
.	TRBV2	TRBJ2-6	.	CASSDVGVTVLTF	TGTGCCAGCAGTGACGTAGGGGTCACCGTCCTGACTTTC
.	TRBV5-6	TRBJ2-5	.	CASSLVGRQAQETQYF	TGTGCCAGCAGCTTGGTGGGACGACAGGCCCAAGAGACCCAGTACTTC
many	TRBV2	TRBJ2-1	TRBD2	CASVAGGGDNEQFF	TGTGCCAGCGTAGCGGGGGGAGGCGACAATGAGCAGTTCTTC
.	TRBV29-1	TRBJ2-5	.	CSVGQQETQYF	TGCAGCGTCGGACAGCAAGAGACCCAGTACTTC
.	TRBV6-5	TRBJ2-7	.	CASSYSRFDEQYF	TGTGCCAGCAGTTACTCCAGGTTCGACGAGCAGTACTTC
.	TRBV7-9	TRBJ2-7	.	CASSQARGHRSYEQYF	TGTGCCAGCAGTCAAGCCCGAGGACACCGCTCCTACGAGCAGTACTTC
once	TRBV10-3	TRBJ2-5	.	CAISVSQQETQYF	TGTGCCATCAGTGTGTCACAGCAAGAGACCCAGTACTTC
.	TRBV10-3	TRBJ1-1	.	CAITTQGGTEAFF	TGTGCCATCACCACCCAGGGAGGCACTGAAGCTTTCTTT
.	TRBV4-3	TRBJ2-5	.	CASSQDRTPRETQYF	TGCGCCAGCAGCCAAGATCGGACCCCTAGGGAGACCCAGTACTTC
many	TRBV6-5	TRBJ1-2	.	CASTDQLGGSNYGYTF	TGTGCCAGCACCGATCAATTGGGGGGCTCTAACTATGGCTACACCTTC